This record covers a single TCR beta chain. Its antigen remains unidentified. The CDR3 length is 11 residues. Germline trimming cut 5 bases from V and 9 bases from J; bases unmatched to any gene: 3. Germline CDR1 reads SGHRS; CDR2 reads YFSETQ. This sample stems from a study of spatial heterogeneity in lung cancer. Study overall: Raw reads showed each unique TCR and UMI combination turning up more than ten times on average.

Time point here: sample taken at primary tumor resection. Samples came from around 70 TRACERx patients with untreated early-stage lung cancer. Whole RNA came from tumor, nontumor lung or frozen PBMC and was sequenced without being sorted. On each TCR cDNA molecule, a unique molecular identifier was present. TCRdb ran MiXCR on the 5' RACE reads and lists one entry per CDR3 protein. Altogether 20,000 to 25,000 distinct CDR3 sequences are present, about 4.5% being singletons, with the ten largest covering roughly 9.9%. Findings of the study overall: Tumor mutation count correlated with how many alpha and beta TCRs expanded intratumorally.

This rearrangement joins TRBV5-1 to TRBJ2-5, with TRBD1 matching 8 bases. The TCR comes from a male donor with early-stage non-small cell lung cancer. Sample: lung tumor tissue, taken at surgery. The CDR3 loop reads CASRQGEAQYF. CDR3 bases: TGCGCCAGCAGACAGGGGGAGGCCCAGTACTTC.